This TCR beta chain is drawn from a study of blood T cell repertoires in COVID-19. At the level of the study: Acute-phase and convalescent COVID-19 samples originated in the United States, Italy and Spain. The analysed material was cDNA or gDNA that came from T cells, B-cell-depleted T cells, or PBMCs.

Using immunoSEQ multiplex PCR, the repertoire was profiled, and TCRdb retains in-frame clones only, with some absent. The top ten hold around 6.1% of the sample, which has 150,000 to 200,000 clones, less than 90% seen once. Germline V gene sequence: CDR1 SGHTA, CDR2 FQGNSA. This CDR3 has 18 amino acids. J gave up 4 bases and V 1 base, and 10 bases lay outside the gene matches. The sequencing input was peripheral blood. This receptor was identified in a woman aged 40-49 years with acute or convalescent COVID-19. This chain connects TRBV7-2 to TRBJ2-7, with 13 nucleotides matching TRBD2. CDR3 protein: CASSLVRTSGGARYEQYF. The DNA for the CDR3 is TGTGCCAGCAGCTTAGTCCGAACTAGCGGGGGGGCCAGATACGAGCAGTACTTC.